This TCR beta chain was retrieved from a study of cytomegalovirus exposure and HLA in healthy donors. This CDR3 comprises 17 residues. Germline loops: CDR1 LGHNA, CDR2 YNFKEQ. Trimming removed 0 bases from V and 2 bases from J, with 14 bases in between. The PCR made use of 60 Vbeta and 13 Jbeta primers. Assay: immunoSEQ multiplex PCR; the TCRdb copy retains only in-frame clones and omits some. The data hold 150,000 to 200,000 clones, with roughly 81% observed a single time. This rearrangement joins TRBV4-2 to TRBJ1-5, with a weak D call TRBD1 (5 bases). The TCR sequence derives from a woman aged 18-35 years in good health and CMV-seropositive. Sample: PBMCs. Written as DNA, the CDR3 is TGTGCCAGCAGCCAAGACGGGCAGGGAGGAGGCAATCAGCCCCAGCATTTT. Protein sequence: CASSQDGQGGGNQPQHF.